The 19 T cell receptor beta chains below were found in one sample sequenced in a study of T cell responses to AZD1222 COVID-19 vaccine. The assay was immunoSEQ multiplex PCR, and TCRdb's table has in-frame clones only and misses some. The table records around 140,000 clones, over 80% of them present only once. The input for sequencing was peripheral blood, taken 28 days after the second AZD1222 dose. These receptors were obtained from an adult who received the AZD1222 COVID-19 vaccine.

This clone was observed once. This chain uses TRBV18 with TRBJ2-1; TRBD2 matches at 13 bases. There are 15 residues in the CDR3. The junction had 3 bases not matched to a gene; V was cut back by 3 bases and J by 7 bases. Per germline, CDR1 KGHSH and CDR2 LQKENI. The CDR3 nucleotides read TGTGCCAGCTCACCCGGGACTAGCGGGACAAATGAGCAGTTCTTC. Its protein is CASSPGTSGTNEQFF.

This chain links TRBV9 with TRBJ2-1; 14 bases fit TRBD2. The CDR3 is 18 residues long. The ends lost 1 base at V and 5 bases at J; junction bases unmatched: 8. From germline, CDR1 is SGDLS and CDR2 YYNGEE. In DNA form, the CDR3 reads TGTGCCAGCAGCGTATTAGCTGGGACTAGCGGGAGTAACAATGAGCAGTTCTTC. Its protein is CASSVLAGTSGSNNEQFF. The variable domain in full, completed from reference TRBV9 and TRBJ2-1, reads DSGVTQTPKHLITATGQRVTLRCSPRSGDLSVYWYQQSLDQGLQFLIQYYNGEERAKGNILERFSAQQFPDLHSELNLSSLELGDSALYFCASSVLAGTSGSNNEQFFGPGTRLTVL.

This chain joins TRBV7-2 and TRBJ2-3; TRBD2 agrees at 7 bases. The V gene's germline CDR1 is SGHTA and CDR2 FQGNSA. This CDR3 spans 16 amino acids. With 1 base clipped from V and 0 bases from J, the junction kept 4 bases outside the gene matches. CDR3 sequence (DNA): TGTGCCAGCAGCTTAGGAGCGGGGACTAGCACAGATACGCAGTATTTT. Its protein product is CASSLGAGTSTDTQYF.

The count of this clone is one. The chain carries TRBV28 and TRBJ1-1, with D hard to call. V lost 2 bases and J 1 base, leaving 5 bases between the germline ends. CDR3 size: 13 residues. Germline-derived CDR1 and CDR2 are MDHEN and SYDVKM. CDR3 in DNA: TGTGCCAGCAGTTTAGGCGGGAACACTGAAGCTTTCTTT. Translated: CASSLGGNTEAFF.

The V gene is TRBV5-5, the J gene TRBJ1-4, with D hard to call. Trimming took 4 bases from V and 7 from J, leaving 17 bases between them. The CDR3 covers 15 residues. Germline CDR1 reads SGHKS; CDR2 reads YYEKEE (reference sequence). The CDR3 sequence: CASSPGAARGEKLFF. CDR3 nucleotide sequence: TGTGCCAGCAGCCCGGGAGCGGCCCGGGGTGAAAAACTGTTTTTT.

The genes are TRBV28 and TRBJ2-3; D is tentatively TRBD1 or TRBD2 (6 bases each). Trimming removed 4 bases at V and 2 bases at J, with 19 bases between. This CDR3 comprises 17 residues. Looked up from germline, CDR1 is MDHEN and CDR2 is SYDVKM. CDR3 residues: CASSSQLGGGYTDTQYF. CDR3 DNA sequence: TGTGCCAGCAGTTCCCAGCTTGGAGGGGGTTACACAGATACGCAGTATTTT.

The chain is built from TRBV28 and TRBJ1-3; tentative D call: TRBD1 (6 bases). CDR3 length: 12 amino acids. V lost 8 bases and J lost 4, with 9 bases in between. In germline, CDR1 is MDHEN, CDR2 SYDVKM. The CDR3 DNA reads TGTGCCAGCGGGACATCGGGAAACACCATATATTTT. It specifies CASGTSGNTIYF.

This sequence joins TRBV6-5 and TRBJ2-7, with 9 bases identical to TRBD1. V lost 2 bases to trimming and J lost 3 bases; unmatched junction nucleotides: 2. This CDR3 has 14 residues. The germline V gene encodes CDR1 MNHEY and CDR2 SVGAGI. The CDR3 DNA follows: TGTGCCAGCAGTTACCAGGGACAGGGCTACGAGCAGTACTTC. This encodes CASSYQGQGYEQYF.

As DNA, the CDR3 is TGTGCCAGCAGTTACCACCTCTACAGGGGGGTGGGAGAGCAGTACTTC. Its translation is CASSYHLYRGVGEQYF. V is TRBV27 and J is TRBJ2-7; 8 bases align to TRBD1. Germline V gene sequence: CDR1 MNHEY, CDR2 SMNVEV (reference sequence). This CDR3 comprises 16 residues. Losses at the gene ends were 4 bases for V and 7 bases for J; bases not matched to a gene: 15.

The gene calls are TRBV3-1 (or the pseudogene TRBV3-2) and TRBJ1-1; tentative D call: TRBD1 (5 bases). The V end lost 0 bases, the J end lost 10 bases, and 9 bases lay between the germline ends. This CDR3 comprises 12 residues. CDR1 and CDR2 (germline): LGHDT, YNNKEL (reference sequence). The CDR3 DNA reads TGTGCCAGCAGCCAAGAATCCGGGGGAGCTTTCTTT. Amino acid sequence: CASSQESGGAFF.

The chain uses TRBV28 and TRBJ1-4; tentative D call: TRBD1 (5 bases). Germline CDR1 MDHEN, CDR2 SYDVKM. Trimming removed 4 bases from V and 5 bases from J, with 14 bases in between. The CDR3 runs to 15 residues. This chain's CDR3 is CASSSSPGTNEKLFF. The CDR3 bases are TGTGCCAGCAGTTCCTCTCCCGGGACCAATGAAAAACTGTTTTTT. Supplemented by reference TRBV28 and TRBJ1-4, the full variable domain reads DVKVTQSSRYLVKRTGEKVFLECVQDMDHENMFWYRQDPGLGLRLIYFSYDVKMKEKGDIPEGYSVSREKKERFSLILESASTNQTSMYLCASSSSPGTNEKLFFGSGTQLSVL.

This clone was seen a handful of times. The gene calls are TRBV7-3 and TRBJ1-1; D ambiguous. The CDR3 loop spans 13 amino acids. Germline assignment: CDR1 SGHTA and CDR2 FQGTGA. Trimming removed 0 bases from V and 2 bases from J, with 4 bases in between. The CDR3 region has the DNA TGTGCCAGCAGCTTAACACCAAACACTGAAGCTTTCTTT. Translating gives CASSLTPNTEAFF.

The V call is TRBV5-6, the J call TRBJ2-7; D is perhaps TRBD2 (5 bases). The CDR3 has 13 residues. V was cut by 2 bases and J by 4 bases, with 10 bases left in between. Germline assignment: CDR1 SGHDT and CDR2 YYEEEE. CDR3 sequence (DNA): TGTGCCAGCAGCTTTACTCGGGGTTACGAGCAGTACTTC. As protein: CASSFTRGYEQYF.

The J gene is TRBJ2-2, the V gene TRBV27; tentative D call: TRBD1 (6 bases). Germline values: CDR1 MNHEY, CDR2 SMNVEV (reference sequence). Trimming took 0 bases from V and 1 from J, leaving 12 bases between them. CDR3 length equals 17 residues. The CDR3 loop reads CASSLSGGALNTGELFF. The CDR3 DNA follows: TGTGCCAGCAGTTTATCTGGGGGCGCCCTGAACACCGGGGAGCTGTTTTTT.

This CDR3 is CASSFAHNEQFF. CDR3 nucleotide sequence: TGTGCCAGCAGTTTCGCCCACAATGAGCAGTTCTTC. The rearrangement uses TRBV12-3 or TRBV12-4 and TRBJ2-1; D is unresolved. The CDR3 is 12 residues long. V was trimmed by 3 bases and J by 5 bases, leaving 5 bases between them.

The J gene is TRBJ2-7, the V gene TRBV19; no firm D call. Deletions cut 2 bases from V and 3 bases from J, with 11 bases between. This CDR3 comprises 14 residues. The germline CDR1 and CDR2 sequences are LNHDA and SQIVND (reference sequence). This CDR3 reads CASSILPPNYEQYF. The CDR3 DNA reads TGTGCCAGTAGTATATTACCACCTAACTACGAGCAGTACTTC.

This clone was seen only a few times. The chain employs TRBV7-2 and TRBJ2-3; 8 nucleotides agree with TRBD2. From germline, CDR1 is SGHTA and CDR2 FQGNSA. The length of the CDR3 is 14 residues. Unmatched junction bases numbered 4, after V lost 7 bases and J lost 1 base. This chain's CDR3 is CASIPGGRTDTQYF. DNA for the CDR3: TGTGCCAGCATTCCGGGGGGGCGCACAGATACGCAGTATTTT.

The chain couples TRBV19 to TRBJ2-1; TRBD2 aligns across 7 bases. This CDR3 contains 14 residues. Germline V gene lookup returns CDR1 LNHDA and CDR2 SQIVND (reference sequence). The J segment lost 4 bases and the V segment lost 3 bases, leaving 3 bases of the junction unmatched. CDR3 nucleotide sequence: TGTGCCAGTAGTATCCGGGGGGATTACAATGAGCAGTTCTTC. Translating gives CASSIRGDYNEQFF.

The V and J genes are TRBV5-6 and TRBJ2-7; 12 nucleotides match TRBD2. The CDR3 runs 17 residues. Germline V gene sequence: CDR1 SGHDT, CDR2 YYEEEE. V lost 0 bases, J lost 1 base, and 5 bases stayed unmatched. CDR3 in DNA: TGTGCCAGCAGCTTGGCCCTTGGACTAGCGGGGTCCTACGAGCAGTACTTC. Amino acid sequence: CASSLALGLAGSYEQYF.